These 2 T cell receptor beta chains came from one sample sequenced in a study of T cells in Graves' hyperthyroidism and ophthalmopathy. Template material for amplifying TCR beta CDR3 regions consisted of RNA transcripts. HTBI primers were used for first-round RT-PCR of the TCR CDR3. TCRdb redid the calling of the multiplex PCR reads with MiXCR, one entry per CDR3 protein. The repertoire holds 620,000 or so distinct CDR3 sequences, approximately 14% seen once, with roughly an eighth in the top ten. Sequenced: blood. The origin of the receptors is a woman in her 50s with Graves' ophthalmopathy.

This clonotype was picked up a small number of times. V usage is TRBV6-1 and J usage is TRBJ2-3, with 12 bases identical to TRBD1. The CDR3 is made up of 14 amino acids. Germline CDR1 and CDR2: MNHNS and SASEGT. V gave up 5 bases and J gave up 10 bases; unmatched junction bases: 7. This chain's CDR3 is CASSPGQGATAQYF. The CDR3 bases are TGTGCCAGCAGTCCGGGACAGGGGGCGACAGCGCAGTATTTT.

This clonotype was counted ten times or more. The CDR3 sequence is CASRKAGGGSGELFF. DNA for the CDR3: TGTGCCAGCAGGAAAGCAGGCGGGGGTTCCGGGGAGCTGTTTTTT. The chain couples TRBV6-1 to TRBJ2-2; 7 nucleotides match TRBD2. The CDR3 sequence is 15 residues long. Germline V gene lookup returns CDR1 MNHNS and CDR2 SASEGT. V gave up 6 bases and J gave up 6 bases; unmatched junction bases: 10.